This T cell receptor (beta chain) is from a study of T cells after yellow fever vaccination. Study in general: Fractions low in cell number were prepared with SMART-Seq v4 Ultra Low Input.

5'RACE template switching generated TCR cDNA, adding a universal primer site and UMIs. Via MiXCR, TCRdb re-called the 5' RACE reads, giving one row per CDR3 protein. Of roughly 500,000 distinct CDR3 sequences in the sample, roughly 21% are singletons; the top ten hold 13% to 15%. Study-level points and caveats: Once the booster was given, most primary-vaccination clones reappeared, at roughly 96% for CD4 and 88% for CD8. Shared CD4/CD8 clonotypes were a small share, likely from convergent recombination.

For this clonotype: Its target is not known.

V gave up 7 bases and J gave up 2 bases, with 11 bases separating them. This CDR3 contains 12 residues. The germline gives CDR1 DFQATT, CDR2 SNEGSKA (reference sequence). The sequencing here drew on PBMCs, taken 15 days after the yellow fever booster vaccination. The V call is TRBV20-1, the J call TRBJ1-2; TRBD1 is a possible D gene (5 bases). This TCR was recovered from a man aged 25-45 years who received the YFV17D yellow fever vaccine. Here the CDR3 reads CSGPQENYGYTF. Here the CDR3 DNA reads TGCAGTGGCCCACAGGAGAACTATGGCTACACCTTC.